What follows are 15 T cell receptor beta chains derived from one specimen sequenced in a study of Graves' ophthalmopathy and Graves' hyperthyroidism. Amplification targeted the TCR beta CDR3 regions, with RNA transcripts as the source material. First-round RT-PCR employed HTBI primers, with a second-round multiplex PCR after it. TCRdb itself ran the multiplex PCR reads through MiXCR, one entry per CDR3 protein. The sample records roughly 380,000 distinct CDR3 sequences, 15% being singletons. Material: peripheral blood. The receptors here all came from a woman aged 18-29 years with stable Graves' hyperthyroidism.

There are many counts of this clonotype. V usage is TRBV6-1 and J usage is TRBJ1-5, with D possibly TRBD1 on 6 matching bases. Germline V CDR1 and CDR2: MNHNS, SASEGT. V shed 6 bases and J shed 3 bases, with 18 bases lying between them. CDR3 size: 16 residues. In DNA form, the CDR3 reads TGTGCCAGCAGCCCGACAGGCCGAACCGACAATCAGCCCCAGCATTTT. It yields the protein CASSPTGRTDNQPQHF.

This clonotype was observed many times. The rearrangement uses TRBV27 and TRBJ1-6, with a weak D call TRBD1 (5 bases). The CDR3 contains 15 residues. Trimming removed 5 bases at V and 7 bases at J, with 15 bases between. From germline, CDR1 is MNHEY and CDR2 SMNVEV (reference sequence). The CDR3 region has the DNA TGTGCCAGCAGTCGCCAGCAGGGCGGAAATTCACCCCTCCACTTT. It specifies CASSRQQGGNSPLHF.

The V call is TRBV4-1, the J call TRBJ2-2, with 8 bases identical to TRBD2. The ends lost 3 bases at V and 3 bases at J; junction bases unmatched: 12. The germline CDR1 and CDR2 sequences are MGHRA and YSYEKL. This CDR3 contains 18 residues. Written as DNA, the CDR3 is TGCGCCAGCAGCCAGCCTCCCCCCGGGACTAGTGACACCGGGGAGCTGTTTTTT. It encodes CASSQPPPGTSDTGELFF.

In this sample, this clonotype turned up many times. This sequence joins TRBV12-3 or TRBV12-4 and TRBJ1-2, with 12 bases matching TRBD1. V gave up 5 bases and J gave up 3 bases; unmatched junction bases: 4. The CDR3 is 15 amino acids. The CDR3 bases are TGTGCCAGCAGTGTCGGGACAGGGGGCGACTATGGCTACACCTTC. It specifies CASSVGTGGDYGYTF.

This clonotype showed up just a few times. The chain carries TRBV20-1 and TRBJ2-3, with 8 bases that match TRBD2. V gave up 4 bases and J gave up 0 bases; unmatched junction bases: 3. CDR3 length: 14 residues. Germline loops: CDR1 DFQATT, CDR2 SNEGSKA (reference sequence). CDR3 region: CSAMVAGSTDTQYF. The CDR3 region has the DNA TGCAGTGCTATGGTAGCGGGGAGCACAGATACGCAGTATTTT.

This chain links TRBV5-6 with TRBJ1-2; TRBD1 might be the D (5 bases). Germline CDR1 SGHDT, CDR2 YYEEEE. This CDR3 contains 13 residues. Trimming removed 4 bases from V and 8 bases from J, with 15 bases in between. The CDR3 DNA is TGTGCCAGCAGCCCATGGGGGTCTCGGGGCTACACCTTC. Translation: CASSPWGSRGYTF.

This clonotype was counted ten times or more. The chain has TRBV28 and TRBJ1-2; D gene uncertain. The CDR3 has 14 amino acids. Trimming took 3 bases from V and 7 from J, leaving 15 bases between them. Germline V CDR1 and CDR2: MDHEN, SYDVKM. The CDR3, as DNA: TGTGCCAGCAGTTTGCCGTTCGGGAAGCGTGGCTACACCTTC. Translation gives CASSLPFGKRGYTF.

This clonotype was found many times. The gene calls are TRBV2 and TRBJ2-5; 15 nucleotides agree with TRBD2. The V and J ends lost 7 bases and 2 bases, in that order; junction bases with no gene match: 11. The CDR3 extends over 18 amino acids. The germline gives CDR1 SNHLY, CDR2 FYNNEI. CDR3 in DNA: TGTGCCAGCATCCTTCCGGGACTAGCGGGGGGCCGGCAAGAGACCCAGTACTTC. Translating gives CASILPGLAGGRQETQYF.

This clonotype was counted ten times or more. The gene calls are TRBV19 and TRBJ1-2; D gene uncertain. This CDR3 contains 11 residues. The germline CDR1 and CDR2 sequences are LNHDA and SQIVND (reference sequence). Trimming cost V 8 bases and J 8 bases, with 12 bases left between them. CDR3 in DNA: TGTGCCAGTGGATTTGGGTACGGCTACACCTTC. This sequence encodes CASGFGYGYTF. Full variable domain (outside the CDR3, taken from reference TRBV19 and TRBJ1-2): DGGITQSPKYLFRKEGQNVTLSCEQNLNHDAMYWYRQDPGQGLRLIYYSQIVNDFQKGDIAEGYSVSREKKESFPLTVTSAQKNPTAFYLCASGFGYGYTFGSGTRLTVV.

This clonotype has a count of ten or more. The chain couples TRBV20-1 to TRBJ1-1; 8 nucleotides line up with TRBD1. The V gene end was trimmed by 6 bases and the J gene end by 1 base; junction bases not matched to a gene: 10. CDR3 length equals 15 residues. Germline lookup yields CDR1 DFQATT and CDR2 SNEGSKA (reference sequence). CDR3 region: CSAPGQGQPNTEAFF. CDR3 sequence (DNA): TGCAGTGCCCCTGGACAGGGTCAACCGAACACTGAAGCTTTCTTT.

This clonotype was detected ten times or more. J is TRBJ1-2 and V is TRBV7-4; D is uncertain. The germline V gene has CDR1 SGHVT and CDR2 SQSDAQ. With 8 bases removed from V and 2 bases from J, the gap between germline ends came to 12 bases. CDR3 length: 13 amino acids. In nucleotides, the CDR3 is TGTGCCAGCTTGCCAGGCGTGAACTATGGCTACACCTTC. Translation gives CASLPGVNYGYTF.

This clonotype was observed many times. The rearrangement uses TRBV2 and TRBJ2-5; D unclear. V was shortened by 4 bases and J by 2 bases, with 14 bases between the two germline ends. CDR3 length: 15 residues. CDR1 SNHLY and CDR2 FYNNEI come from the germline V gene. CDR3 sequence: CASSVVTNLQETQYF. The CDR3 DNA reads TGTGCCAGCAGTGTCGTCACCAACCTACAAGAGACCCAGTACTTC.

This clonotype was counted many times. The chain links TRBV6-2 or TRBV6-3 to TRBJ2-5; a possible D gene is TRBD1 (7 bases). The CDR3 contains 14 residues. CDR1 MNHEY and CDR2 SVGEGT come from the germline V gene. The germline V and J ends were trimmed by 2 bases and 5 bases, with 12 bases remaining between them. CDR3 DNA sequence: TGTGCCAGCAGTTACCGCAGGGGGGCCGAGACCCAGTACTTC. Translation: CASSYRRGAETQYF.

This clonotype was seen repeatedly, ten times or more. DNA of the CDR3: TGTGCCAGCAGTGGGTCAGGCGAAGCTTTCTTT. This translates into CASSGSGEAFF. The chain carries TRBV28 and TRBJ1-1, with D uncertain. Trimming shortened V by 5 bases and J by 8 bases, and 9 bases separated the two germline ends. CDR3 length: 11 amino acids. From germline, CDR1 is MDHEN and CDR2 SYDVKM.

This clonotype came up many times. This chain joins TRBV28 and TRBJ1-5, with a possible D match to TRBD1 (6 bases). CDR1 is MDHEN, CDR2 SYDVKM, per germline. The length of the CDR3 is 14 residues. The V gene lost 7 bases and the J gene lost 1 base, with 11 bases spanning the gap. The CDR3 here is CASTSGQSNQPQHF. CDR3 DNA sequence: TGTGCCAGCACCTCGGGACAAAGCAATCAGCCCCAGCATTTT.